This paragraph reports one T cell receptor (beta chain). This specimen comes from a study of T cell changes during pregnancy in multiple sclerosis. This table comes from immunoSEQ multiplex PCR, and its TCRdb copy is limited to in-frame clones, with some not included. The table includes under 65,000 clones, about 90% detected once. This CDR3 contains 14 residues. V lost 6 bases and J 7 bases, leaving 16 bases between the germline ends. The germline V gene has CDR1 WSHSY and CDR2 SAAADI. Source: CD4+ T cells from peripheral blood mononuclear cells, taken in the third trimester of pregnancy. The receptor comes from a female donor with multiple sclerosis, enrolled in a pregnancy study. The gene calls are TRBV10-2 and TRBJ1-5, with D uncertain. This CDR3 is CASRGFKDLQPQHF. As DNA, the CDR3 is TGCGCCAGCAGGGGGTTTAAGGACTTGCAGCCCCAGCATTTT.